These 22 T cell receptor beta chains were all obtained from the same sample, sequenced in a study of T cells in Graves' hyperthyroidism and ophthalmopathy. RNA transcripts yielded amplified TCR beta CDR3 regions. A set of HTBI primers served as the primers for a first-round RT-PCR of the TCR CDR3. TCRdb itself ran the multiplex PCR reads through MiXCR, one entry per CDR3 protein. The table has 300,000 to 450,000 distinct CDR3 sequences, more than 12% seen once. The sample taken for sequencing was blood. These receptors were collected from a woman aged 25 to 45 with Graves' ophthalmopathy.

V and J are TRBV6-5 and TRBJ2-2, with 7 bases matching TRBD1. V dropped 1 base and J dropped 6; count of bases not matched to a gene: 11. The CDR3 consists of 17 residues. The germline gives CDR1 MNHEY, CDR2 SVGAGI. The CDR3 protein is CASSYLVGGASPGELFF. CDR3 nucleotides: TGTGCCAGCAGTTACTTGGTAGGGGGCGCATCTCCCGGGGAGCTGTTTTTT.

Ten or more counts support this clonotype. The chain couples TRBV19 to TRBJ1-2, with D unclear. Germline V gives CDR1 LNHDA, CDR2 SQIVND (reference sequence). Trimming took 6 bases from V and 6 from J, leaving 11 bases between them. The CDR3 spans 12 residues. As DNA, the CDR3 is TGTGCCAGTAGCGATCGACAAAATGGCTACACCTTC. This sequence encodes CASSDRQNGYTF.

The V gene is TRBV27, the J gene TRBJ2-1; 15 bases are shared with TRBD2. The J segment lost 4 bases and the V segment lost 5 bases, leaving 18 bases of the junction unmatched. Germline V lookup: CDR1 MNHEY, CDR2 SMNVEV (reference sequence). The CDR3 has 21 residues. The CDR3 sequence is CASSPGTSGGTGGLTYNEQFF. Here the CDR3 DNA reads TGTGCCAGCAGTCCCGGGACTAGCGGGGGGACCGGGGGCCTCACTTACAATGAGCAGTTCTTC.

This chain joins TRBV9 and TRBJ2-2, with TRBD2 matching 9 bases. The trim removed 2 bases at V and 7 bases at J, leaving 9 bases unmatched. The CDR3 spans 16 residues. Germline V gene lookup returns CDR1 SGDLS and CDR2 YYNGEE. The DNA for the CDR3 is TGTGCCAGCAGCGTGTACGGCGGGAGGGCCGTCGGGGAGCTGTTTTTT. Translating gives CASSVYGGRAVGELFF.

This clonotype was detected ten times or more. V usage is TRBV29-1 and J usage is TRBJ1-1; D gene unclear. Between the trimmed V and J ends, which lost 5 bases and 7 bases, there was a span of 14 bases. Germline values: CDR1 SQVTM, CDR2 ANQGSEA. This CDR3 region has 12 residues. The CDR3 sequence is CSVKQMRDEAFF. The DNA of the CDR3 is TGCAGCGTTAAGCAGATGCGTGATGAAGCTTTCTTT.

As to this clonotype: A junction boundary mismatches the germline segment, possibly from a read error. The V and J genes are TRBV20-1 and TRBJ2-2; 13 nucleotides align to TRBD2. Germline V CDR1 and CDR2: DFQATT, SNEGSKA (reference sequence). This CDR3 is 21 amino acids long. As DNA, the CDR3 is TGCAGTGCTAGAATTAAAGAGACTAGCGGGGGGACGAGCGCGAACACCGAGGAGCTGTTTTTT. Encoded protein: CSARIKETSGGTSANTEELFF.

Many counts were recorded for this clonotype. The chain has TRBV4-1 and TRBJ2-5; D is uncertain. Per the germline V gene, CDR1 is MGHRA and CDR2 is YSYEKL. The V and J ends lost 0 bases and 4 bases respectively, with 9 bases between them. The length of the CDR3 is 14 residues. The CDR3 sequence is CASSQDGYGETQYF. CDR3 bases: TGCGCCAGCAGCCAAGACGGATACGGAGAGACCCAGTACTTC.

This clonotype showed up many times. V and J are TRBV6-1 and TRBJ2-7; TRBD1 might be the D (6 bases). The CDR3 spans 14 residues. Germline V gene lookup returns CDR1 MNHNS and CDR2 SASEGT. V dropped 8 bases and J dropped 0 bases, with 14 bases sitting between them. CDR3 region: CASARGTHSYEQYF. CDR3 in DNA: TGTGCCAGCGCCCGAGGGACACACTCCTACGAGCAGTACTTC.

This clonotype was seen more than once but under ten times. The chain couples TRBV14 to TRBJ1-1, with no clear D. CDR3 size: 18 residues. Trimming stripped 0 bases from V and 2 bases from J, with 19 bases between. The germline V gene encodes CDR1 SGHDN and CDR2 FVKESK. CDR3 loop: CASSQDSRFGRYNTEAFF. CDR3 nucleotide sequence: TGTGCCAGCAGCCAAGACTCCCGGTTCGGGCGTTATAACACTGAAGCTTTCTTT.

This clonotype showed up just a few times. The rearrangement uses TRBV24-1 and TRBJ2-2; TRBD1 or TRBD2 may be the D gene (5 bases each). CDR1 KGHDR and CDR2 SFDVKD come from the germline V gene. The CDR3 is 19 amino acids. Trimming left V 4 bases short and J 5 bases short, with 25 bases between. CDR3 protein: CATSDRDLASREWTGELFF. CDR3 sequence (DNA): TGTGCCACCAGTGACAGGGACCTCGCTTCGAGGGAATGGACCGGGGAGCTGTTTTTT.

This clonotype was found many times. This chain uses TRBV6-5 with TRBJ2-6, with TRBD1 as a possible D gene (5 bases). Trimming removed 2 bases at V and 4 bases at J, with 15 bases between. The CDR3 spans 17 residues. CDR1 is MNHEY and CDR2 is SVGAGI in the germline V gene. The CDR3 sequence is CASSYDSVRSGANVLTF. The CDR3 nucleotides read TGTGCCAGCAGTTACGACAGCGTAAGGTCCGGGGCCAACGTCCTGACTTTC.

This clonotype was counted a few times. The V gene is TRBV29-1, the J gene TRBJ1-4; no clear D gene. Germline V gene lookup returns CDR1 SQVTM and CDR2 ANQGSEA. This CDR3 has 11 residues. V lost 5 bases and J 7 bases, leaving 8 bases between the germline ends. CDR3 sequence (DNA): TGCAGCGTTCAGGTTGTTGAAAAACTGTTTTTT. It codes for CSVQVVEKLFF.

The chain is built from TRBV9 and TRBJ1-6; no definite D call. The germline V and J ends were trimmed by 3 bases and 6 bases, with 13 bases remaining between them. CDR1 SGDLS and CDR2 YYNGEE come from the germline V gene. The CDR3 covers 15 residues. This CDR3 reads CASSEAGSGNSPLHF. Here the CDR3 DNA reads TGTGCCAGCAGCGAAGCGGGGTCGGGTAATTCACCCCTCCACTTT.

This chain joins TRBV27 and TRBJ1-5; TRBD1 is a possible D gene (5 bases). The CDR3 contains 19 residues. CDR1 and CDR2 from the germline V gene are MNHEY and SMNVEV (reference sequence). The ends were cut back, 1 base at V and 7 bases at J, with 26 bases in the middle. In DNA form, the CDR3 reads TGTGCCAGCAGTTTATACCCCCCTAGACAGCAGCCACGGGGGCAGCCCCAGCATTTT. The encoded protein is CASSLYPPRQQPRGQPQHF.

This clonotype was seen ten or more times. The chain recombines TRBV5-5 with TRBJ2-1; TRBD2 matches 14 bases. The CDR3 runs 17 residues. Unmatched junction bases numbered 3, after V lost 4 bases and J lost 0 bases. Per germline, CDR1 SGHKS and CDR2 YYEKEE (reference sequence). CDR3 DNA sequence: TGTGCCAGCAGCCCCGGACTAGCGGGGGGCTCCTACAATGAGCAGTTCTTC. Its protein product is CASSPGLAGGSYNEQFF.

The V and J genes are TRBV27 and TRBJ1-5; no reliable D call. The CDR3 spans 15 residues. V shed 6 bases and J shed 3 bases, with 15 bases lying between them. Germline CDR1 MNHEY, CDR2 SMNVEV (reference sequence). CDR3 amino acids: CASRLGTGVNQPQHF. The CDR3 DNA is TGTGCCAGCAGGCTAGGAACCGGAGTCAATCAGCCCCAGCATTTT.

The sample holds many counts of this clonotype. The chain's CDR3 is CASSQPRRGPTSGYTF. CDR3 nucleotide sequence: TGTGCCAGCAGTCAACCCCGCAGGGGCCCCACTTCTGGCTACACCTTC. The rearrangement joins TRBV28 to TRBJ1-2, with D perhaps matching TRBD1 (6 bases). CDR1 and CDR2 from the germline V gene are MDHEN and SYDVKM. Trimming took off 5 bases at V and 7 bases at J, with 23 bases between the two ends. The CDR3 contains 16 residues.

The sample holds many counts of this clonotype. The chain combines TRBV6-1 with TRBJ2-2; 11 bases match TRBD2. Germline V CDR1 and CDR2: MNHNS, SASEGT. Unmatched junction bases numbered 5, after V lost 4 bases and J lost 4 bases. This CDR3 has 16 amino acids. The DNA of the CDR3 is TGTGCCAGCAGTGTCCTCCTAGCGGGGGGCACCGGGGAGCTGTTTTTT. This encodes CASSVLLAGGTGELFF.

This clonotype was picked up a small number of times. The chain combines TRBV5-1 with TRBJ1-2; tentative D call: TRBD1 (5 bases). The germline CDR1 and CDR2 sequences are SGHRS and YFSETQ. The CDR3 consists of 15 residues. The V end was cut by 6 bases, the J end by 5 bases, with 20 bases between. In nucleotides, the CDR3 is TGCGCCAGCACCCCTCAGGGCGCGGGTGTTTATGGCTACACCTTC. Amino acid sequence: CASTPQGAGVYGYTF.

This clonotype came up many times. The chain combines TRBV28 with TRBJ1-5; D remains unclear. V was trimmed by 6 bases and J by 0 bases, leaving 18 bases between them. Germline CDR1 and CDR2: MDHEN and SYDVKM. The CDR3 sequence is 17 residues long. The CDR3 DNA follows: TGTGCCAGCAGAACCAAGACCAGGATAAATAGCAATCAGCCCCAGCATTTT. This sequence encodes CASRTKTRINSNQPQHF.

In this sample, this clonotype turned up a few times. The chain has TRBV29-1 and TRBJ1-2; TRBD1 aligns across 9 bases. Trimming at V came to 6 bases and at J to 3 bases, leaving 20 bases not matched to a gene. The CDR3 contains 18 residues. Germline CDR1 SQVTM, CDR2 ANQGSEA. CDR3 residues: CSVQVLRQGVDRYYGYTF. As DNA, the CDR3 is TGCAGCGTGCAAGTTCTAAGACAGGGGGTAGATCGATACTATGGCTACACCTTC.

The V gene is TRBV9, the J gene TRBJ1-1; D gene ambiguous. Germline assignment: CDR1 SGDLS and CDR2 YYNGEE. Trimming removed 4 bases at V and 1 base at J, with 11 bases between. This CDR3 contains 14 residues. The CDR3 sequence is CASSSSTPNTEAFF. CDR3 DNA sequence: TGTGCCAGCAGCTCCTCTACCCCGAACACTGAAGCTTTCTTT.